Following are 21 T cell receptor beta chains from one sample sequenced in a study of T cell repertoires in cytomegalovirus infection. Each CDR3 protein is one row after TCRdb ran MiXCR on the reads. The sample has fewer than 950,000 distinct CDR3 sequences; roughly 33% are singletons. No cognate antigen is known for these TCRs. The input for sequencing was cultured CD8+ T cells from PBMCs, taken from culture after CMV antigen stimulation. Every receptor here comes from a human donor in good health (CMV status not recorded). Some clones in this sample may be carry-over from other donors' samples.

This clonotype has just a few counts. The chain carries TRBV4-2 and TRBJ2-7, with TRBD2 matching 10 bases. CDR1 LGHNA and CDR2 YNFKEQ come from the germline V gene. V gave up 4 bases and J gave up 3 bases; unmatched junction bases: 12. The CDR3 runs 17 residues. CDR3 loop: CASSPRGDSGGLYEQYF. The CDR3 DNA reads TGTGCCAGCAGCCCCCGAGGTGATAGCGGGGGGCTCTACGAGCAGTACTTC.

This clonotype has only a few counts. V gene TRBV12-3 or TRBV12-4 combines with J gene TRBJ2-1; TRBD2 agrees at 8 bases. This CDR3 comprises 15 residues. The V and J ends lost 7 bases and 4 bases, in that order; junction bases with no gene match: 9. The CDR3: CASTESGGTYNEQFF. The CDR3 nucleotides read TGTGCCAGCACCGAGAGCGGGGGAACTTACAATGAGCAGTTCTTC.

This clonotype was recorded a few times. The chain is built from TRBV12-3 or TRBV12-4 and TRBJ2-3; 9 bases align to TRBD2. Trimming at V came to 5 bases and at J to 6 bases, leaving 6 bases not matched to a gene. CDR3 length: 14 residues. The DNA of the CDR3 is TGTGCCAGCAGTCCGCGGGGGGGGTCGGATACGCAGTATTTT. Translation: CASSPRGGSDTQYF.

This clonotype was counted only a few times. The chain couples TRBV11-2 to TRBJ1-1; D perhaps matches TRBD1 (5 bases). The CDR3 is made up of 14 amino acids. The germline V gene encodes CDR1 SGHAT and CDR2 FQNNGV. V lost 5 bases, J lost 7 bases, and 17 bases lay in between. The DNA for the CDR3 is TGTGCCAGCAGCCGAGGGGTAAACGAGAATGAAGCTTTCTTT. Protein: CASSRGVNENEAFF.

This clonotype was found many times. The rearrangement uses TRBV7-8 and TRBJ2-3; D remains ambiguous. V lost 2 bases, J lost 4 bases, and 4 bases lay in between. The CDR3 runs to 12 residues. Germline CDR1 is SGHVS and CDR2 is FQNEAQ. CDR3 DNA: TGTGCCAGCAGCTTAATTTCAGATACGCAGTATTTT. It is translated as CASSLISDTQYF. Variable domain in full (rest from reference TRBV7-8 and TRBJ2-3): GAGVSQSPRYKVAKRGQDVALRCDPISGHVSLFWYQQALGQGPEFLTYFQNEAQLDKSGLPSDRFFAERPEGSVSTLKIQRTQQEDSAVYLCASSLISDTQYFGPGTRLTVL.

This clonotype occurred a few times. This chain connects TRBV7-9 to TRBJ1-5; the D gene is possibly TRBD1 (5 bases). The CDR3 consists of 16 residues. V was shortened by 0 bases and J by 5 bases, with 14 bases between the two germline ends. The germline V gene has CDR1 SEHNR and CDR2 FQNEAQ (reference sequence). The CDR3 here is CASSLASARADQPQHF. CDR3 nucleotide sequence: TGTGCCAGCAGCTTAGCGTCGGCCAGGGCAGATCAGCCCCAGCATTTT. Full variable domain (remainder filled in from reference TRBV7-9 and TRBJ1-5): DTGVSQNPRHKITKRGQNVTFRCDPISEHNRLYWYRQTLGQGPEFLTYFQNEAQLEKSRLLSDRFSAERPKGSFSTLEIQRTEQGDSAMYLCASSLASARADQPQHFGDGTRLSIL.

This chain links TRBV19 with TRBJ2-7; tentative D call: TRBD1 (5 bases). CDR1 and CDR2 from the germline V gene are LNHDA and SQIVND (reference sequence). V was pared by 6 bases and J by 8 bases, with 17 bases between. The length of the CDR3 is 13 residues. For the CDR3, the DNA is TGTGCCAGTAGCTCTCTCTCAGGGCCCCAGCAGTACTTC. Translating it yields CASSSLSGPQQYF.

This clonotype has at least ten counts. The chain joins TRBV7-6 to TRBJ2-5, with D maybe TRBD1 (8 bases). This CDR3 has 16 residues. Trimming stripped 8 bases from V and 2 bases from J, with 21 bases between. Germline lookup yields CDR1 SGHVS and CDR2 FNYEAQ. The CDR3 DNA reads TGTGCCAGCGTGCCCATGGACAGGGACTATCAAGAGACCCAGTACTTC. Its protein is CASVPMDRDYQETQYF. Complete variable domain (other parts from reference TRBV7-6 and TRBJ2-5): GAGVSQSPRYKVTKRGQDVALRCDPISGHVSLYWYRQALGQGPEFLTYFNYEAQQDKSGLPNDRFSAERPEGSISTLTIQRTEQRDSAMYRCASVPMDRDYQETQYFGPGTRLLVL.

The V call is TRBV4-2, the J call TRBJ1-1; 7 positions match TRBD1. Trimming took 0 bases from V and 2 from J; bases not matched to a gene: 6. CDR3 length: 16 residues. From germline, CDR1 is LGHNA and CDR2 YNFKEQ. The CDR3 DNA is TGTGCCAGCAGCCAAGAGTGGGGACAGAGCAACACTGAAGCTTTCTTT. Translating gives CASSQEWGQSNTEAFF.

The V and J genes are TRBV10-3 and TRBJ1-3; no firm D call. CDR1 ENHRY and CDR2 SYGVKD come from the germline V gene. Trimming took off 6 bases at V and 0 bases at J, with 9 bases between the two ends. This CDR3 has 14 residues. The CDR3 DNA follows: TGTGCCATCAGCACAGCTTACTCTGGAAACACCATATATTTT. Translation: CAISTAYSGNTIYF.

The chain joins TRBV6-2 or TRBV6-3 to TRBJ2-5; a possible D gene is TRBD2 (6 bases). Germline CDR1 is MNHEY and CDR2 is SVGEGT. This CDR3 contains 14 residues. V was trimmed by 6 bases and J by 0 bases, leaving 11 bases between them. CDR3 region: CASSPTRNQETQYF. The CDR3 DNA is TGTGCCAGCAGCCCGACTAGGAACCAAGAGACCCAGTACTTC.

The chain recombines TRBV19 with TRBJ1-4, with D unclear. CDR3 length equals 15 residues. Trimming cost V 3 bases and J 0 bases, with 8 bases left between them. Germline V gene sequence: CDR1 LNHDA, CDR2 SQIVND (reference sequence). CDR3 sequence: CASSIAPATNEKLFF. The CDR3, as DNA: TGTGCCAGTAGTATTGCCCCAGCAACTAATGAAAAACTGTTTTTT. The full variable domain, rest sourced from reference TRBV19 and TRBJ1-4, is DGGITQSPKYLFRKEGQNVTLSCEQNLNHDAMYWYRQDPGQGLRLIYYSQIVNDFQKGDIAEGYSVSREKKESFPLTVTSAQKNPTAFYLCASSIAPATNEKLFFGSGTQLSVL.

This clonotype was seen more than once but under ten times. CDR3 in amino acids: CASSPDPGQGDNEQFF. In DNA, the CDR3 is TGTGCCAGCAGCCCCGACCCGGGACAGGGGGACAATGAGCAGTTCTTC. The genes are TRBV7-6 and TRBJ2-1; 11 nucleotides agree with TRBD1. Germline trimming cut 5 bases from V and 5 bases from J; bases unmatched to any gene: 8. The germline CDR1 and CDR2 sequences are SGHVS and FNYEAQ. The CDR3 loop spans 16 amino acids.

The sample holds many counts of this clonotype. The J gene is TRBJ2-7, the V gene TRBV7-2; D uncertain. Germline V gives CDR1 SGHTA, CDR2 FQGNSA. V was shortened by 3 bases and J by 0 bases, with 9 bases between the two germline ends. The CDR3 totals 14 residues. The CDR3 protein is CASSFFTSSYEQYV. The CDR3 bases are TGTGCCAGCAGCTTTTTCACGAGCTCCTACGAGCAGTACGTC.

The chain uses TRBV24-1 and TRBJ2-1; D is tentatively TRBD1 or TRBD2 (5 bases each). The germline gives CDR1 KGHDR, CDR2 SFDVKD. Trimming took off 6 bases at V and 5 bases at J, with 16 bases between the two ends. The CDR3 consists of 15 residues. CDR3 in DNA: TGTGCCACCAGTTCCCCCGGGACGAAAAACAATGAGCAGTTCTTC. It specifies CATSSPGTKNNEQFF.

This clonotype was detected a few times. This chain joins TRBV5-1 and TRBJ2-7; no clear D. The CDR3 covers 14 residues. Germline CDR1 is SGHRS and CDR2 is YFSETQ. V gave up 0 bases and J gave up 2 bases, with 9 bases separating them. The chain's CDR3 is CASSLEVAPYEQYF. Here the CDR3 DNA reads TGCGCCAGCAGCTTGGAGGTGGCTCCCTACGAGCAGTACTTC.

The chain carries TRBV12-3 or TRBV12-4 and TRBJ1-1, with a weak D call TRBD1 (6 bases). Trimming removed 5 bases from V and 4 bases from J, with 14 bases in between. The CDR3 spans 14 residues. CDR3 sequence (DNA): TGTGCCAGCAGTCCCGGAGGGGGGATCACTGAAGCTTTCTTT. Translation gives CASSPGGGITEAFF.

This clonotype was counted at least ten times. CDR3 in DNA: TGTGCCAGCAGCTTAGTGGGGGGGGGAAGAGAGACCCAGTACTTC. Translating gives CASSLVGGGRETQYF. This chain connects TRBV7-3 to TRBJ2-5; TRBD2 aligns across 7 bases. The CDR3 covers 15 residues. The V and J ends lost 2 bases and 4 bases, in that order; junction bases with no gene match: 7. The germline CDR1 and CDR2 sequences are SGHTA and FQGTGA.

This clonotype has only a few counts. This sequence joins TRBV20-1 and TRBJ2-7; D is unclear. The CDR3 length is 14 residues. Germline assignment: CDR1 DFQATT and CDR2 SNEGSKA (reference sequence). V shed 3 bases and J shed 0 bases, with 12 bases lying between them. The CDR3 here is CSARHRFGSYEQYF. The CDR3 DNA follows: TGCAGTGCTAGGCACCGCTTCGGCTCCTACGAGCAGTACTTC.

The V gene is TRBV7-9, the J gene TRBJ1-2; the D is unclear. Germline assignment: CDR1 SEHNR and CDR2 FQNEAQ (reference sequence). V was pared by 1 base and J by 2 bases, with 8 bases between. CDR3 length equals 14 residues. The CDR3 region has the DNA TGTGCCAGCAGCTTAGACACCATCAACTATGGCTACACCTTC. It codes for CASSLDTINYGYTF. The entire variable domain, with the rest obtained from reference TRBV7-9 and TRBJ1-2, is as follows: DTGVSQNPRHKITKRGQNVTFRCDPISEHNRLYWYRQTLGQGPEFLTYFQNEAQLEKSRLLSDRFSAERPKGSFSTLEIQRTEQGDSAMYLCASSLDTINYGYTFGSGTRLTVV.

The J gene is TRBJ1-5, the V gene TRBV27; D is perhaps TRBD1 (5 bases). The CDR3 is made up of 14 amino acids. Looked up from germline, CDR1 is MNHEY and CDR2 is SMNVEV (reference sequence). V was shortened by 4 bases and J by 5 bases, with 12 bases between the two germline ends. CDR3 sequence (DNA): TGTGCCAGCAGTTACGGGACGGCTCATCAGCCCCAGCATTTT. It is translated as CASSYGTAHQPQHF.